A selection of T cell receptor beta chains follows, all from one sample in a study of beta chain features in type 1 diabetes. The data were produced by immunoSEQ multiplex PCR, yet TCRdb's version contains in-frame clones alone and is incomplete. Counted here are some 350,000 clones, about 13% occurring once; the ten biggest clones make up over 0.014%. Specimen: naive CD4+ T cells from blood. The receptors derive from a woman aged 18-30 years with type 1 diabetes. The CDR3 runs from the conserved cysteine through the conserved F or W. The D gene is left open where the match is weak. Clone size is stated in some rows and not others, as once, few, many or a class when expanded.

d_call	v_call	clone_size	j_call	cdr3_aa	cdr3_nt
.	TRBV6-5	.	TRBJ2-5	CASGRGGRQETQYF	TGTGCCAGCGGGAGAGGGGGTAGGCAAGAGACCCAGTACTTC
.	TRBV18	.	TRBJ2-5	CASSQGPQGQETQYF	TGTGCCAGCTCACAGGGTCCTCAGGGACAAGAGACCCAGTACTTC
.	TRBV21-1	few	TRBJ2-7	CASSKGGQRYYEQYF	TGTGCCAGCAGCAAAGGAGGACAGCGCTACTACGAGCAGTACTTC
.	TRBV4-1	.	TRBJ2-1	CASSQETPGSASSYNEQFF	TGCGCCAGCAGCCAAGAAACCCCAGGTAGCGCGAGCTCTTACAATGAGCAGTTCTTC
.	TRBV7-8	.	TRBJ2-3	CASSYKQGAWEREMSPDTQYF	TGTGCCAGCAGCTACAAACAGGGGGCGTGGGAGCGGGAGATGAGTCCAGATACGCAGTATTTT
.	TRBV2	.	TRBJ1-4	CASSPIRNEKLFF	TGTGCCAGCAGCCCCATACGGAATGAAAAACTGTTTTTT
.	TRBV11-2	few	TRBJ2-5	CASSHKRAEETQYF	TGTGCCAGCAGCCATAAGAGGGCTGAGGAGACCCAGTACTTC
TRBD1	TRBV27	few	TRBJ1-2	CASSSTDRGLEGYTF	TGTGCCAGCAGTTCCACGGACAGGGGGCTTGAAGGCTACACCTTC
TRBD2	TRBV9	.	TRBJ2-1	CASSVGTSGTREQFF	TGTGCCAGCAGCGTAGGGACTAGCGGGACTCGGGAGCAGTTCTTC
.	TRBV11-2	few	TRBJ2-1	CASSLGGGYSYNEQFF	TGTGCCAGCAGCTTAGGGGGCGGCTACTCCTACAATGAGCAGTTCTTC
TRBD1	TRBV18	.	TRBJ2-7	CASSLRDRGAYEQYF	TGTGCCAGCTCACTCAGAGACAGGGGGGCCTACGAGCAGTACTTC
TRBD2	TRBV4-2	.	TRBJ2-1	CASSLRTSGGYNEQFF	TGTGCCAGCAGCCTACGGACTAGCGGGGGGTACAATGAGCAGTTCTTC
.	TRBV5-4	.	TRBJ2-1	CASSLTSPYNEQFF	TGTGCCAGCAGCTTGACTAGCCCCTACAATGAGCAGTTCTTC
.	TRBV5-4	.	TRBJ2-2	CASSSPGTYGELFF	TGTGCCAGCAGCTCCCCCGGGACATACGGGGAGCTGTTTTTT
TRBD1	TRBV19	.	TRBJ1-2	CASRRGPPGYGYTF	TGTGCCAGTCGAAGGGGGCCTCCGGGTTATGGCTACACCTTC
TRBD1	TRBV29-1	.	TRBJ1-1	CSVNRGGLTEAFF	TGCAGCGTCAACAGGGGGGGGCTCACTGAAGCTTTCTTT
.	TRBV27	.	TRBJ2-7	CASSGRGGGSSSYEQYF	TGTGCCAGCAGTGGCCGGGGTGGCGGATCGAGCTCCTACGAGCAGTACTTC
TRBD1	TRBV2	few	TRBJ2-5	CASSTQGDQETQYF	TGTGCCAGCAGTACCCAGGGGGACCAAGAGACCCAGTACTTC
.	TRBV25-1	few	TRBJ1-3	CASRQEGFGNTIYF	TGTGCCAGCAGACAGGAGGGGTTTGGAAACACCATATATTTT
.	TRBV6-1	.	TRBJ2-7	CASSVTGPFEQYF	TGTGCCAGCAGTGTTACAGGACCTTTCGAGCAGTACTTC
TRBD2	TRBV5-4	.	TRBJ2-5	CASSSSGLAGGKTQYF	TGTGCCAGCAGCTCGTCGGGGCTAGCGGGAGGAAAGACCCAGTACTTC
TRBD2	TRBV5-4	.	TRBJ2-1	CASSLGTSSYNEQFF	TGTGCCAGCAGCTTGGGGACTAGCTCCTACAATGAGCAGTTCTTC
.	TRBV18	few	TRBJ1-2	CASSQGQRQNYGYTF	TGTGCCAGCTCCCAAGGACAGAGGCAGAACTATGGCTACACCTTC
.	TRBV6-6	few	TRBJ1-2	CASKLSDIYGYTF	TGTGCCAGCAAACTCTCAGACATCTATGGCTACACCTTC
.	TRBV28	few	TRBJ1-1	CASLRETNTEAFF	TGTGCCAGTTTGAGGGAGACGAACACTGAAGCTTTCTTT
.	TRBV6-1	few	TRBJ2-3	CASSRQPTDTQYF	TGTGCCAGCAGCCGACAGCCCACAGATACGCAGTATTTT
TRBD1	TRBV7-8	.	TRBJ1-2	CASSLGRDSLNYGYTF	TGTGCCAGCAGCTTAGGTCGGGACAGCCTTAACTATGGCTACACCTTC
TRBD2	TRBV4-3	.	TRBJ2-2	CASSQDLGTSGVTGELFF	TGCGCCAGCAGCCAAGATCTCGGGACTAGCGGGGTCACCGGGGAGCTGTTTTTT
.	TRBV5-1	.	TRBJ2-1	CASSLVSRRDEQFF	TGCGCCAGCAGCTTGGTTTCGCGGCGGGATGAGCAGTTCTTC
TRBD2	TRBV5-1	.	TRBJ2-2	CASSGPGTSKSTGELFF	TGCGCCAGCAGCGGCCCCGGGACTAGTAAATCCACCGGGGAGCTGTTTTTT
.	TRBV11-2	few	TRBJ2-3	CASSFMGPGTDTQYF	TGTGCCAGCAGCTTTATGGGCCCAGGCACAGATACGCAGTATTTT
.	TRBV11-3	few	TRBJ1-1	CASSFDWNTEAFF	TGTGCCAGCAGCTTCGACTGGAACACTGAAGCTTTCTTT
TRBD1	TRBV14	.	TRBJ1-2	CASSPGQGGYGYTF	TGTGCCAGCAGCCCAGGACAGGGGGGATATGGCTACACCTTC
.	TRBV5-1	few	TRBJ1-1	CASSLEQMNTEAFF	TGCGCCAGCAGCTTGGAACAGATGAACACTGAAGCTTTCTTT
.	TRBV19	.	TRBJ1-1	CASRSQGGTEAFF	TGTGCCAGTAGGAGTCAGGGAGGGACTGAAGCTTTCTTT
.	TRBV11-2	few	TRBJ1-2	CASSREDYGYTF	TGTGCCAGCAGCAGGGAGGACTATGGCTACACCTTC
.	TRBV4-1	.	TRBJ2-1	CASSRGVDEQFF	TGCGCCAGCAGCCGGGGGGTTGATGAGCAGTTCTTC
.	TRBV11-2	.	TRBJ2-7	CASSLAGHLYEQYF	TGTGCCAGCAGCTTAGCGGGACACCTCTACGAGCAGTACTTC
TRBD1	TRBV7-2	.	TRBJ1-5	CASSVTGQGGNQPQHF	TGTGCCAGCAGCGTAACCGGACAGGGTGGGAATCAGCCCCAGCATTTT
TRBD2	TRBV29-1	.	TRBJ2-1	CSVKVLAGELNEQFF	TGCAGCGTTAAGGTATTAGCGGGAGAGCTGAATGAGCAGTTCTTC
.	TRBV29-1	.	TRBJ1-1	CSGGGRMNTEAFF	TGCAGCGGCGGAGGACGCATGAACACTGAAGCTTTCTTT
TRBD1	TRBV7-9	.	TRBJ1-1	CASSSVTGRTEAFF	TGTGCCAGCAGCTCGGTGACAGGGAGAACTGAAGCTTTCTTT
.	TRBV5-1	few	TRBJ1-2	CASSLGPSSGYTF	TGCGCCAGCAGCTTGGGTCCCTCTAGTGGCTACACCTTC
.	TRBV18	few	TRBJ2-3	CASARASPYTDTQYF	TGTGCCAGCGCCCGAGCTTCACCCTACACAGATACGCAGTATTTT
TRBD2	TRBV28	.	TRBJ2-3	CASSTRTRAYDTQYF	TGTGCCAGCAGTACACGGACTAGGGCGTACGATACGCAGTATTTT
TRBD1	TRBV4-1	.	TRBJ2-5	CASSQDGGTGAQETQYF	TGCGCCAGCAGCCAAGATGGGGGGACAGGGGCGCAAGAGACCCAGTACTTC
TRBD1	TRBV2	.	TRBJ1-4	CASSEWTGIEKLFF	TGTGCCAGCAGTGAATGGACAGGGATTGAAAAACTGTTTTTT
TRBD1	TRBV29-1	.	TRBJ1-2	CSVLRQGRNSNYGYTF	TGCAGCGTCCTGAGACAGGGCAGGAACTCTAACTATGGCTACACCTTC
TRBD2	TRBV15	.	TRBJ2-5	CATSRDQAGVKTQYF	TGTGCCACCAGCAGAGATCAAGCGGGAGTGAAGACCCAGTACTTC
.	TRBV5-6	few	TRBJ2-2	CASSPAPQATGELFF	TGTGCCAGCAGCCCTGCCCCCCAGGCGACCGGGGAGCTGTTTTTT
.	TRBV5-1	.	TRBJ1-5	CASSLDGQGGSNQPQHF	TGCGCCAGCAGCTTGGATGGCCAGGGAGGGAGCAATCAGCCCCAGCATTTT